Listed below are T cell receptor beta chains from one sample, sequenced in a study of cytomegalovirus exposure and HLA in healthy donors. Measured with immunoSEQ multiplex PCR; TCRdb has only the in-frame clones, and not every one. The sample has about 130,000 clones, 80% seen once. Material: PBMCs. The receptor set was obtained from a young man in good health and CMV-seronegative. The CDR3 runs from the conserved cysteine through the conserved F or W.

J gene,V gene,CDR3 protein
TRBJ1-1,TRBV6-5,CASSDRYTEAFF
TRBJ2-3,TRBV5-6,CASSSSRGYRAPDTQYF
TRBJ2-2,TRBV2,CASSARTDGELFF
TRBJ2-1,TRBV6-1,CASRGRGYNEQFF
TRBJ2-7,TRBV19,CASRGAAPYEQYF
TRBJ2-1,TRBV30,CGWGRGHNEQFF
TRBJ1-4,TRBV20-1,CSGGVGEKLFF
TRBJ2-7,TRBV7-2,CASSNYAGGSYEQYF
TRBJ2-7,TRBV10-3,CAISEGGWQYF
TRBJ1-2,TRBV9,CASSVPRTGGYYGYTF
TRBJ2-7,TRBV7-2,CASSLAGQYEQYF
TRBJ2-7,TRBV21-1,CASPEEQYF
TRBJ2-1,TRBV30,CAWARKYYNEQFF
TRBJ1-1,TRBV28,CASRTGHNEAFF
TRBJ1-1,TRBV18,CASSPPGDTEAFF
TRBJ1-1,TRBV28,CASSLPLGATEAFF
TRBJ2-5,TRBV7-8,CASSLELSLAEETQYF
TRBJ2-5,TRBV6-5,CASSYSSGQETQYF
TRBJ2-1,TRBV18,CASSLWTAVTYNEQFF
TRBJ1-2,TRBV7-2,CASSLLTAYGYTF
TRBJ1-3,TRBV6-5,CASSSGTAWGTIYF
TRBJ1-2,TRBV10-3,CAISEDSRYYGYTF
TRBJ2-7,TRBV5-5,CASSTLAGFSYEQYF
TRBJ2-2,TRBV13,CASSHPTGTGNTGELFF
TRBJ1-1,TRBV19,CASRGDRGLGTEAFF
TRBJ1-2,TRBV19,CASSVLPQGGYTF
TRBJ1-1,TRBV29-1,CSVDRGGTEAFF
TRBJ2-3,TRBV9,CASTQSTRGDTQYF
TRBJ2-2,TRBV4-1,CASSPLGAAGGELFF
TRBJ1-5,TRBV19,CASSDRTNNQPQHF
TRBJ2-6,TRBV7-2,CASSGTGDSGANVLTF
TRBJ2-7,TRBV5-1,CASSSWTRSSYEQYF
TRBJ1-5,TRBV7-2,CASSLVGGGNQPQHF